The 15 T cell receptor beta chains listed next were all sequenced from one sample in a study of technical replicates of blood from a handful of donors. Clones were read by immunoSEQ multiplex PCR, and TCRdb kept only the in-frame ones, dropping some. The profile shows about 14,000 clones, around 80% of them singletons. The sample taken for sequencing was PBMCs. The source of these receptors is a human donor in good health.

The V call is TRBV6-1, the J call TRBJ2-2; D possibly corresponds to TRBD2 (6 bases). Per germline, CDR1 MNHNS and CDR2 SASEGT. CDR3 size: 17 residues. Trimming took 0 bases from V and 1 from J, leaving 12 bases between them. The CDR3 coding sequence is TGTGCCAGCAGTGAAGCGGCCGGACTAAAGAACACCGGGGAGCTGTTTTTT. Amino acid sequence: CASSEAAGLKNTGELFF.

This rearrangement joins TRBV19 to TRBJ2-1; possibly TRBD2 for D (5 bases). CDR1 LNHDA and CDR2 SQIVND come from the germline V gene (reference sequence). This CDR3 has 14 amino acids. V was cut by 5 bases and J by 3 bases, with 11 bases left in between. In DNA, the CDR3 is TGTGCCAGTAGTGCTGCGGGCAGCTACAATGAGCAGTTCTTC. Translated: CASSAAGSYNEQFF.

The chain links TRBV5-4 to TRBJ2-2; perhaps TRBD2 as D (7 bases). This CDR3 is 18 amino acids long. V lost 4 bases and J 2 bases, leaving 21 bases between the germline ends. Germline-derived CDR1 and CDR2 are SGHNT and YYREEE (reference sequence). CDR3 in DNA: TGTGCCAGCAGCACCCCCTGGGGGGGCGGAGTCAACACCGGGGAGCTGTTTTTT. Protein product: CASSTPWGGGVNTGELFF.

This chain connects TRBV7-9 to TRBJ2-1; 12 nucleotides align to TRBD2. The germline CDR1 and CDR2 sequences are SEHNR and FQNEAQ (reference sequence). CDR3 length: 17 residues. V shed 5 bases and J 5 bases; nucleotides not matched to a gene: 10. CDR3 amino acids: CASSPRLAGDGHNEQFF. The CDR3 coding sequence is TGTGCCAGCAGCCCGAGACTAGCGGGAGATGGTCACAATGAGCAGTTCTTC.

The V call is TRBV7-8, the J call TRBJ2-7; 14 bases match TRBD2. Trimming removed 7 bases from V and 6 bases from J; junction bases left unmatched: 8. Germline CDR1 SGHVS, CDR2 FQNEAQ. This CDR3 comprises 15 residues. The DNA of the CDR3 is TGTGCCAGCATCGGGACTAGCGGGAGTCAGGGCGAGCAGTACTTC. Translation gives CASIGTSGSQGEQYF.

The chain carries TRBV28 and TRBJ1-1; D may be TRBD1 (5 bases). In germline, CDR1 is MDHEN, CDR2 SYDVKM. The CDR3 is 14 residues long. V was pared by 2 bases and J by 2 bases, with 9 bases between. The CDR3 DNA reads TGTGCCAGCAGTTTACTCGACAGTAACACTGAAGCTTTCTTT. This codes for CASSLLDSNTEAFF.

Only a few counts were recorded for this clone. This chain uses TRBV11-1 with TRBJ2-1; D is uncertain. Per the germline V gene, CDR1 is SGHAT and CDR2 is FQDESV (reference sequence). There are 13 residues in the CDR3. The V end was cut by 1 base, the J end by 7 bases, with 8 bases between. The CDR3 loop reads CASSLVLENEQFF. The CDR3 DNA follows: TGTGCCAGCAGCTTAGTCCTAGAGAATGAGCAGTTCTTC.

CDR3 in DNA: TGTGCCAGTAGTTTAGGCCAGGGGGCAAATGGCTACACCTTC. Amino acid sequence: CASSLGQGANGYTF. V usage is TRBV19 and J usage is TRBJ1-2; 8 bases agree with TRBD1. This CDR3 region has 14 residues. Looked up from germline, CDR1 is LNHDA and CDR2 is SQIVND (reference sequence). Trimming removed 5 bases from V and 6 bases from J; junction bases left unmatched: 8. Based on the CDR3 plus reference TRBV19 and TRBJ1-2, the full variable domain is DGGITQSPKYLFRKEGQNVTLSCEQNLNHDAMYWYRQDPGQGLRLIYYSQIVNDFQKGDIAEGYSVSREKKESFPLTVTSAQKNPTAFYLCASSLGQGANGYTFGSGTRLTVV.

Only one count was recorded for this clone. The chain uses TRBV6-6 and TRBJ2-7, with 8 bases lining up with TRBD2. The germline V gene has CDR1 MNHNY and CDR2 SVGAGI (reference sequence). The V segment lost 8 bases and the J segment 2 bases; nucleotides outside the gene matches: 11. The CDR3 spans 15 residues. Here the CDR3 reads CASSIGAGGPYEQYF. CDR3 nucleotide sequence: TGTGCCAGCTCCATAGGTGCGGGAGGCCCCTACGAGCAGTACTTC.

The J gene is TRBJ1-2, the V gene TRBV27, with TRBD1 matching over 9 bases. The V gene's germline CDR1 is MNHEY and CDR2 SMNVEV (reference sequence). J gave up 11 bases and V 0 bases, and 10 bases lay outside the gene matches. The CDR3 contains 15 residues. CDR3 DNA: TGTGCCAGCAGTTTATCGACCTCCCGGGACAGGGTGTACACCTTC. Translation: CASSLSTSRDRVYTF.

The chain has TRBV11-2 and TRBJ1-4, with D possibly being TRBD1 (5 bases). This CDR3 has 14 residues. Trimming took 1 base from V and 4 from J, leaving 7 bases between them. Germline V lookup: CDR1 SGHAT, CDR2 FQNNGV. The DNA for the CDR3 is TGTGCCAGCAGCTTAGCAGGGAATAATGAAAAACTGTTTTTT. Translated, it gives CASSLAGNNEKLFF.

J is TRBJ2-7 and V is TRBV5-6; 9 positions agree with TRBD2. Per germline, CDR1 SGHDT and CDR2 YYEEEE. V was pared by 1 base and J by 6 bases, with 8 bases of the junction left unmatched. The CDR3 sequence is 15 residues long. As DNA, the CDR3 is TGTGCCAGCAGCTTGAGTGCCCTAGCGGGGCGCGAGCAGTACTTC. Translating gives CASSLSALAGREQYF. Combining the CDR3 with reference TRBV5-6 and TRBJ2-7 gives the whole variable domain DAGVTQSPTHLIKTRGQQVTLRCSPKSGHDTVSWYQQALGQGPQFIFQYYEEEERQRGNFPDRFSGHQFPNYSSELNVNALLLGDSALYLCASSLSALAGREQYFGPGTRLTVT.

The chain couples TRBV20-1 to TRBJ2-5; 7 bases map to TRBD1. Germline trimming cut 6 bases from V and 7 bases from J; bases unmatched to any gene: 5. The CDR3 extends over 11 amino acids. Germline CDR1 is DFQATT and CDR2 is SNEGSKA (reference sequence). DNA of the CDR3: TGCAGTGCCCGGGACAGCCGGACCCAGTACTTC. It codes for CSARDSRTQYF.

The rearrangement links TRBV29-1 to TRBJ2-5, with 8 bases lining up with TRBD2. The length of the CDR3 is 13 residues. V gave up 7 bases and J gave up 11 bases; unmatched junction bases: 15. CDR1 SQVTM and CDR2 ANQGSEA come from the germline V gene. CDR3 sequence reads: CSAKPGLEEKQYF. The CDR3 nucleotides are TGCAGCGCCAAACCGGGACTAGAGGAGAAGCAGTACTTC.

The chain uses TRBV1 and TRBJ2-5; the listed D gene, TRBD2, was not tested against the DNA. TRBV1 is a recognized pseudogene. This CDR3 comprises 18 residues. CDR3 bases: TGCACCAGCAGCCAAGATTGGCTAGGTCTGTCGGGAGAAGAGACCCAGTACTTC. Encoded protein: CTSSQDWLGLSGEETQYF.